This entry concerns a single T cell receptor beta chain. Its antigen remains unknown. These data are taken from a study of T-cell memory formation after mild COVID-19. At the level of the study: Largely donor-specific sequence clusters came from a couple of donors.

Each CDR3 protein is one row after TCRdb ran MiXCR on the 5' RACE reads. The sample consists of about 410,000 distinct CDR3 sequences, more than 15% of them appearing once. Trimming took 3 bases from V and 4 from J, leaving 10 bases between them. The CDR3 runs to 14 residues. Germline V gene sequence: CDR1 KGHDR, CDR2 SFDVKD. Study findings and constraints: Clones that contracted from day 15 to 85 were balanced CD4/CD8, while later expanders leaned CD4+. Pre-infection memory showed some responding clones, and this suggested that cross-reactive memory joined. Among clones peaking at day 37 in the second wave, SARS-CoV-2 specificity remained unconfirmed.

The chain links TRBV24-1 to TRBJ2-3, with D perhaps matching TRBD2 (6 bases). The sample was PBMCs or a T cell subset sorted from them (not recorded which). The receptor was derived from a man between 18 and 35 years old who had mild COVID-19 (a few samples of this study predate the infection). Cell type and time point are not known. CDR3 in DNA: TGTGCCACCAGTGATCCGGAGGGCCCAGATACGCAGTATTTT. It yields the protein CATSDPEGPDTQYF.